The 2 T cell receptor beta chains listed next were all sequenced from one sample in a study of blood T cell repertoires in COVID-19. The table came from immunoSEQ multiplex PCR; TCRdb's copy has only in-frame clones and leaves some out. Seen here are nearly 350,000 clones, about 90% observed once, and the top ten hold over 0.8%. The specimen was PBMCs or T cells enriched from blood (not recorded which). The source is a woman between 25 and 40 years old who had recovered from COVID-19.

The chain employs TRBV20-1 and TRBJ2-5, with D unresolved. The CDR3 runs 10 residues. Trimming took 6 bases from V and 4 from J, leaving 6 bases between them. The germline gives CDR1 DFQATT, CDR2 SNEGSKA (reference sequence). CDR3 sequence reads: CSASGETQYF. The CDR3 nucleotides are TGCAGTGCATCCGGAGAGACCCAGTACTTC.

As regards this clone: The sample contains more than one DNA sequence encoding this CDR3. The V call is TRBV12-3 or TRBV12-4, the J call TRBJ1-5; D unresolved. Trimming cost V 6 bases and J 4 bases, with 7 bases left between them. The CDR3 has 12 amino acids. The CDR3 nucleotides are TGTGCCAGCAGCCCCTCTAATCAGCCCCAGCATTTT. It specifies CASSPSNQPQHF.